A selection of T cell receptor beta chains follows, all from one sample in a study of blood T cell repertoires in COVID-19. Using immunoSEQ multiplex PCR, the repertoire was profiled, and TCRdb retains in-frame clones only, with some absent. The sample consists of some 200,000 clones, nearly 80% of them appearing once. Sequencing was carried out using peripheral blood. These receptors were collected from a woman between 70 and 85 years old with acute or convalescent COVID-19. The CDR3 runs from the conserved cysteine through the conserved F or W. Fields, in order: D gene, V gene, J gene, clone size, CDR3 DNA, CDR3 protein. The D gene is left open where the match is weak. Clone size is shown for a subset of rows, as once, few, many or a class of expanded clone.

NA,TRBV7-2,TRBJ1-5,NA,TGTGCCAGCAGCTTAGATACAGGATCGAGTCAGCCCCAGCATTTT,CASSLDTGSSQPQHF
TRBD2,TRBV19,TRBJ2-1,NA,TGTGCCAGTAGTTCGCGGACTAGCGGGAGAGTAAAGGAGCAGTTCTTC,CASSSRTSGRVKEQFF
NA,TRBV7-9,TRBJ2-7,once,TGTGCCAGCAGCTTAGGACAGTTCTACGAGCAGTACTTC,CASSLGQFYEQYF
TRBD1,TRBV2,TRBJ2-7,NA,TGTGCCAGCGATTTGGGGGACAGGGTCCACGAGCAGTACTTC,CASDLGDRVHEQYF
NA,TRBV14,TRBJ1-2,NA,TGTGCCAGCAGCCAAGGAGGGAACTATGGCTACACCTTC,CASSQGGNYGYTF
TRBD1,TRBV7-3,TRBJ2-1,few,TGTGCCAGCAGCTTAAACGGCAGGGGGATTAACAATGAGCAGTTCTTC,CASSLNGRGINNEQFF
NA,TRBV9,TRBJ1-5,NA,TGTGCCAGCAGCCCAGCCGGGGGGTTTGGCAATCAGCCCCAGCATTTT,CASSPAGGFGNQPQHF
TRBD2,TRBV9,TRBJ2-1,NA,TGTGCCAGCAGCAAAAGAGTAGCGGGAGGGCTCGAATTCTACAATGAGCAGTTCTTC,CASSKRVAGGLEFYNEQFF
TRBD1,TRBV2,TRBJ1-1,NA,TGTGCCAGCAGGCAGGGACAGTTGGGGGCTGAAGCTTTCTTT,CASRQGQLGAEAFF
TRBD2,TRBV4-2,TRBJ2-5,NA,TGTGCCAGCAGCCAAGGAGCGGGAGTGGAGACCCAGTACTTC,CASSQGAGVETQYF
NA,TRBV6-5,TRBJ1-5,NA,TGTGCCAGTGTGGGAGTTAGCGGCCATCAGCCCCAGCATTTT,CASVGVSGHQPQHF
TRBD2,TRBV10-1,TRBJ2-7,few,TGCGCCAGCAGCGGGACTAGCCGCTACGAGCAGTACTTC,CASSGTSRYEQYF
TRBD2,TRBV7-9,TRBJ2-3,NA,TGTGCCAGCAGCTTAGGCGGGAGCGGCACAGATACGCAGTATTTT,CASSLGGSGTDTQYF
NA,TRBV5-1,TRBJ2-3,NA,TGCGCCAGCAGCTTCAGCGGGTCAAGGGGAGATACGCAGTATTTT,CASSFSGSRGDTQYF
TRBD1,TRBV5-6,TRBJ2-5,NA,TGTGCCAGCAGCTGGGACAGTCAAGAGACCCAGTACTTC,CASSWDSQETQYF
NA,TRBV6-1,TRBJ1-4,NA,TGTGCCAGCAGTGATTTAGAATCGGAGGGCCCTAATGAAAAACTGTTTTTT,CASSDLESEGPNEKLFF
TRBD1,TRBV27,TRBJ1-5,NA,TGTGCCAGCAGTTGGGACAGGAACAGCAATCAGCCCCAGCATTTT,CASSWDRNSNQPQHF
NA,TRBV7-2,TRBJ2-1,NA,TGTGCCAGCAGCCCCCGGCCGGGAGCATCAAATGAGCAGTTCTTC,CASSPRPGASNEQFF
TRBD2,TRBV24-1,TRBJ2-1,NA,TGTGCCACCGGACTAGCGGGGAACAATGAGCAGTTCTTC,CATGLAGNNEQFF
NA,TRBV5-6,TRBJ1-4,NA,TGTGCCAGCAGCCCGGGAAATGAAAAACTGTTTTTT,CASSPGNEKLFF
NA,TRBV15,TRBJ1-5,NA,TGTGCCACCAGCAGAGAATTCACAGTCAATCAGCCCCAGCATTTT,CATSREFTVNQPQHF
TRBD1,TRBV6-6,TRBJ2-7,NA,TGTGCCAGCAGGACAGGGGGCGGCGAGCAGTACTTC,CASRTGGGEQYF
TRBD1,TRBV19,TRBJ1-1,NA,TGTGCCAGTAGCAAGGACAGGGTGGACACTGAAGCTTTCTTT,CASSKDRVDTEAFF
NA,TRBV19,TRBJ1-5,NA,TGTGCCAGTAGTATAACCTCATCCATACAGGGCCAGCCCCAGCATTTT,CASSITSSIQGQPQHF
TRBD1,TRBV5-1,TRBJ2-7,NA,TGCGCCAGCAGCTTAAGGGACAGGGCTTCCGAGCAGTACTTC,CASSLRDRASEQYF
NA,TRBV20-1,TRBJ2-5,NA,TGCAGTGCAAATAACCGGGGGTCCCAGTACTTC,CSANNRGSQYF
TRBD2,TRBV5-1,TRBJ2-5,NA,TGCGCCAGCAGCTTGGGTCTTCTAGCGGGAGTTGGTGAGACCCAGTACTTC,CASSLGLLAGVGETQYF
NA,TRBV7-2,TRBJ1-5,few,TGTGCCAGCAGCCCCTCGACCTGGGCGGGGCCCCAGCATTTT,CASSPSTWAGPQHF
NA,TRBV20-1,TRBJ1-6,NA,TGCAGTGCTAGTATTGATGCCAGGGATTCACCCCTCCACTTT,CSASIDARDSPLHF
TRBD1,TRBV5-1,TRBJ2-1,NA,TGCGCCAGCAGCCTTGCCGGGACAGGGGAAGAGCAGTTCTTC,CASSLAGTGEEQFF
NA,TRBV27,TRBJ1-3,few,TGTGCCAGCAGTTTATCCAGCGGGAGCGGAAACACCATATATTTT,CASSLSSGSGNTIYF
TRBD1,TRBV4-1,TRBJ2-7,NA,TGCGCCAGCAGCCAAGGCGGACAGGGTTGGAATCGCGAGCAGTACTTC,CASSQGGQGWNREQYF
TRBD2,TRBV29-1,TRBJ2-1,NA,TGCAGCGGAGGAGTAGGACTAGCGCTCCGTGAGCAGTTCTTC,CSGGVGLALREQFF
TRBD2,TRBV5-6,TRBJ2-7,NA,TGTGCCAGCAGCTTGGGGTATCGTCTTGAGGCGGGAGAAAGGTACGAGCAGTACTTC,CASSLGYRLEAGERYEQYF
NA,TRBV5-1,TRBJ1-2,NA,TGCGCCAGCAGCTTGGATTATACGGCAGGGGTCGGCTACACCTTC,CASSLDYTAGVGYTF